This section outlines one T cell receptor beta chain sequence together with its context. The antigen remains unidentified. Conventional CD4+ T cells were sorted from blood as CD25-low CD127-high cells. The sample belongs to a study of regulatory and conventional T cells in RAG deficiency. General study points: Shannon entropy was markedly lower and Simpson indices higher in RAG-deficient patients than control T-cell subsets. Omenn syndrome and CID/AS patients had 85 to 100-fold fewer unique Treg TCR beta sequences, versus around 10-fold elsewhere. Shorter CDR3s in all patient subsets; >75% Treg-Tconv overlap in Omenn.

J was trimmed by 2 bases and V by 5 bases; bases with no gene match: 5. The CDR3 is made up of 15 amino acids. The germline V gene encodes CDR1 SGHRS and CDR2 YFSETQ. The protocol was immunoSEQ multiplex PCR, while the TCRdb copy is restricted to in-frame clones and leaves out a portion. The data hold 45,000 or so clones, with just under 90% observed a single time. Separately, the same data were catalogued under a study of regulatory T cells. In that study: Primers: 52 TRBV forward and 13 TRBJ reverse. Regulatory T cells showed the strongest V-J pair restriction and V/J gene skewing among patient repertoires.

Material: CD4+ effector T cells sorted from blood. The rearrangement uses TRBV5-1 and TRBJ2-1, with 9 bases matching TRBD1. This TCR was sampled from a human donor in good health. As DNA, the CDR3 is TGCGCCAGCAGGCAGGGACAGGGTACCTACAATGAGCAGTTCTTC. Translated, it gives CASRQGQGTYNEQFF.